This TCR beta chain is drawn from a study of response to subunit inactivated influenza vaccine. TCRdb passed the RT-PCR reads through MiXCR, listing each CDR3 protein once. The profile shows under 500,000 distinct CDR3 sequences, roughly 11% of them singletons. General study findings and limits: Only a handful of new T cells, the authors suggested, are recruited with each seasonal influenza vaccination.

This clonotype was detected once. Its target is unknown. The V and J ends lost 4 bases and 5 bases respectively, with 15 bases between them. Germline V gene lookup returns CDR1 SGHTS and CDR2 YDEGEE. The CDR3 extends over 14 amino acids. The sequenced sample was PBMCs from blood, obtained roughly 46 days after vaccination. The sequence came from a man aged 45-60 years who received an inactivated influenza vaccine. The gene calls are TRBV5-8 and TRBJ2-5; TRBD2 might be the D (6 bases). The CDR3 loop is CASSPLEGRETQYF. The CDR3, as DNA: TGTGCCAGCAGCCCACTCGAGGGGAGGGAGACCCAGTACTTC.